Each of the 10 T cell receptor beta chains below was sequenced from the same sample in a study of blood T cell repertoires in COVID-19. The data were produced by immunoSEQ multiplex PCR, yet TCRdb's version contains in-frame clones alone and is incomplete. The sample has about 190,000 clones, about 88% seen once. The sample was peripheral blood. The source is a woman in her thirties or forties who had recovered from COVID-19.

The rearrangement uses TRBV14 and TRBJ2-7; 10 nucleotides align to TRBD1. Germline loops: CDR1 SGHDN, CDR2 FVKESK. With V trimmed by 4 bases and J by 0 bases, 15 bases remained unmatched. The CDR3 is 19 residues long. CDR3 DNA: TGTGCCAGCAGCCCGTGGGACAGGGGAAACGCCCGTAGCTCCTACGAGCAGTACTTC. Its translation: CASSPWDRGNARSSYEQYF.

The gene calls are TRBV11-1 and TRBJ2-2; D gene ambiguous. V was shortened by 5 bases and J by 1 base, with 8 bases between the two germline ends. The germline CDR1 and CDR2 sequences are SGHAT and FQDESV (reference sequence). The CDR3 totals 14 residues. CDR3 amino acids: CASSRTGNTGELFF. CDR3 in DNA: TGTGCCAGCAGCCGCACCGGGAACACCGGGGAGCTGTTTTTT.

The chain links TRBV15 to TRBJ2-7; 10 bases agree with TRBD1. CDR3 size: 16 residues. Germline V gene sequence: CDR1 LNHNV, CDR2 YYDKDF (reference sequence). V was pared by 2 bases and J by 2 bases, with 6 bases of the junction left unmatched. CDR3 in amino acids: CATSRTLGQGAYEQYF. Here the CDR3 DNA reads TGTGCCACCAGCAGAACACTCGGACAGGGGGCCTACGAGCAGTACTTC.

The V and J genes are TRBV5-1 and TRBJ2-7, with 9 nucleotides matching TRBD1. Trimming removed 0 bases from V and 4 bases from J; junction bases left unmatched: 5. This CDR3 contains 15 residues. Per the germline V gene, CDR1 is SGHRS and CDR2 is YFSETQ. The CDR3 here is CASSLDGTGKYEQYF. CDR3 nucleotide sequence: TGCGCCAGCAGCTTGGACGGGACAGGGAAATACGAGCAGTACTTC.

The CDR3 nucleotides are TGCGCCAGCACTAGGGACTGGTCCTACAATGAGCAGTTCTTC. This codes for CASTRDWSYNEQFF. The chain uses TRBV5-1 and TRBJ2-1, with D possibly TRBD2 on 6 matching bases. CDR3 length equals 14 residues. Germline V gene sequence: CDR1 SGHRS, CDR2 YFSETQ. The V end was cut by 6 bases, the J end by 1 base, with 11 bases between.

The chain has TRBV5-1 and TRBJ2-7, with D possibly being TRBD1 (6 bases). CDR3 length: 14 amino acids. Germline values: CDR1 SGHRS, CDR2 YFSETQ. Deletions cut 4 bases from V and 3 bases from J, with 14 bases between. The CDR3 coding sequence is TGCGCCAGCAGCCCGACGGGACAAGTCTACGAGCAGTACTTC. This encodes CASSPTGQVYEQYF.

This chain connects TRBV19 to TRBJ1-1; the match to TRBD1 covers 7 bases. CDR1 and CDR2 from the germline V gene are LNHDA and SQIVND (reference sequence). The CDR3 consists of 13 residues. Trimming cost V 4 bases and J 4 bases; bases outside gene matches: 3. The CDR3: CASSTGQATEAFF. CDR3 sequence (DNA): TGTGCCAGTAGTACCGGACAGGCCACTGAAGCTTTCTTT.

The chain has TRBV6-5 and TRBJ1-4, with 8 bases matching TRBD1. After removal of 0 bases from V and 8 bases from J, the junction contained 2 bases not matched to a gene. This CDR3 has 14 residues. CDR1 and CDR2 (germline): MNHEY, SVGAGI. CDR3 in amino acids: CASSYSTGEEKLFF. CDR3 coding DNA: TGTGCCAGCAGTTACTCGACAGGGGAAGAAAAACTGTTTTTT.

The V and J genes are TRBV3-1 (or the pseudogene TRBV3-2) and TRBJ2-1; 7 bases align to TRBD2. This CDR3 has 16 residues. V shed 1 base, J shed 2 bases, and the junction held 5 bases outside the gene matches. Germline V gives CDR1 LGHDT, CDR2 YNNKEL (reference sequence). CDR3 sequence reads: CASSQGGREAYNEQFF. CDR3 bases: TGTGCCAGCAGCCAAGGGGGACGGGAGGCCTACAATGAGCAGTTCTTC.

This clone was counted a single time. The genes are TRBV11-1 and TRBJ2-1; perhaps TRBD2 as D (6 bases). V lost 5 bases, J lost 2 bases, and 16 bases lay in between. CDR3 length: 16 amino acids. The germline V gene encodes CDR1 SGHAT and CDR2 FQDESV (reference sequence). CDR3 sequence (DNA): TGTGCCAGCAGCAAGAGCCCCCTAGCGCCCTACAATGAGCAGTTCTTC. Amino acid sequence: CASSKSPLAPYNEQFF.